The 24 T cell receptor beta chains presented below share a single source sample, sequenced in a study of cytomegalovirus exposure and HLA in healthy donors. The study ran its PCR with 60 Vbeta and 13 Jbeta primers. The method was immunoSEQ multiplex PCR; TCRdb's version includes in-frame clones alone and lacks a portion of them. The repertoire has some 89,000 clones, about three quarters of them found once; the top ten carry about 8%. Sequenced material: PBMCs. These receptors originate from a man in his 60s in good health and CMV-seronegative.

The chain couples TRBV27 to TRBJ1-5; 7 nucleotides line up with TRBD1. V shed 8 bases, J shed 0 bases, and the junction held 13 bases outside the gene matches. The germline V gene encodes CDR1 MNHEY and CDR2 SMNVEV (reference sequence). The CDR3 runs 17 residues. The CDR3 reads CASSQTGPVYSNQPQHF. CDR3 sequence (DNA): TGTGCCAGCTCCCAGACAGGGCCTGTCTATAGCAATCAGCCCCAGCATTTT.

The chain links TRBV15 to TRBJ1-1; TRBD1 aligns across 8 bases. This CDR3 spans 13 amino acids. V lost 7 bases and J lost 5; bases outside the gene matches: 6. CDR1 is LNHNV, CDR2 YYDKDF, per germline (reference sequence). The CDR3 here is CATTLDRVTEAFF. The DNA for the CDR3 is TGTGCCACCACCTTGGACAGGGTGACTGAAGCTTTCTTT.

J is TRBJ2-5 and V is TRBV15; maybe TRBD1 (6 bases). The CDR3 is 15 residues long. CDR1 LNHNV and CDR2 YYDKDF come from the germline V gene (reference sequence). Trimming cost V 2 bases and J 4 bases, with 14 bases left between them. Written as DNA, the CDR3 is TGTGCCACCAGCAGACGTCCAGGGGCAGGAGAGACCCAGTACTTC. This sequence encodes CATSRRPGAGETQYF. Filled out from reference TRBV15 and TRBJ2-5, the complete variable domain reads DAMVIQNPRYQVTQFGKPVTLSCSQTLNHNVMYWYQQKSSQAPKLLFHYYDKDFNNEADTPDNFQSRRPNTSFCFLDIRSPGLGDTAMYLCATSRRPGAGETQYFGPGTRLLVL.

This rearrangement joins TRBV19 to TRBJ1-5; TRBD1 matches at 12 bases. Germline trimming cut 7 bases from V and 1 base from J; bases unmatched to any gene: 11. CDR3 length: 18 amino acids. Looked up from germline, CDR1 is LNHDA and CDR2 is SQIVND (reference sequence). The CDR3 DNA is TGTGCCAGTAACCGCCCCGGGACAGGGGGCAAGAGCAATCAGCCCCAGCATTTT. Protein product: CASNRPGTGGKSNQPQHF. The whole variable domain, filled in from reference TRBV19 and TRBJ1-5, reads DGGITQSPKYLFRKEGQNVTLSCEQNLNHDAMYWYRQDPGQGLRLIYYSQIVNDFQKGDIAEGYSVSREKKESFPLTVTSAQKNPTAFYLCASNRPGTGGKSNQPQHFGDGTRLSIL.

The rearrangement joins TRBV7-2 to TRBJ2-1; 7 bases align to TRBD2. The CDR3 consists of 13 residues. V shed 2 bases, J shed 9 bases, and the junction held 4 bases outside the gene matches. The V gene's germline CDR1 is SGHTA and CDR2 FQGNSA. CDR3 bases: TGTGCCAGCAGCTTAACTAGCGCACTTGAGCAGTTCTTC. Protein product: CASSLTSALEQFF.

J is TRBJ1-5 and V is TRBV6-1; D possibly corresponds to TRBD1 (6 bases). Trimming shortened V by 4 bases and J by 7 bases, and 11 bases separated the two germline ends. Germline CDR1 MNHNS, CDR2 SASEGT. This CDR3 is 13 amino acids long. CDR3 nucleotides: TGTGCCAGCAGTGTGGGGGCACCCCAGCCCCAGCATTTT. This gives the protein CASSVGAPQPQHF.

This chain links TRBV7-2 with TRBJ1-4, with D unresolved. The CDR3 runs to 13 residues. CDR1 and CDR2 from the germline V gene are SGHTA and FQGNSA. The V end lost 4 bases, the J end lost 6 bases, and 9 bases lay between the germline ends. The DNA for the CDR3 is TGTGCCAGCAGCTCCCATCGGGATGAAAAACTGTTTTTT. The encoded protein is CASSSHRDEKLFF.

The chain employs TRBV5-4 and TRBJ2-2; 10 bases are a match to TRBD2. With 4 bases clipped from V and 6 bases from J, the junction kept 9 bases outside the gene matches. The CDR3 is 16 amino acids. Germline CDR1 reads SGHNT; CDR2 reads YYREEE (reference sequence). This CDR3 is CASSRGTSEGSGELFF. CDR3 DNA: TGTGCCAGCAGCCGTGGGACTAGCGAAGGTTCCGGGGAGCTGTTTTTT.

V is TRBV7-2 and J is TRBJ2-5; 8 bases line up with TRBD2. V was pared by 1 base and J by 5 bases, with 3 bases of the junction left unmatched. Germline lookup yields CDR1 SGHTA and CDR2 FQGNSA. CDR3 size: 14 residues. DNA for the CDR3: TGTGCCAGCAGCTTAGAGGGCGGGGGGGAGACCCAGTACTTC. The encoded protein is CASSLEGGGETQYF.

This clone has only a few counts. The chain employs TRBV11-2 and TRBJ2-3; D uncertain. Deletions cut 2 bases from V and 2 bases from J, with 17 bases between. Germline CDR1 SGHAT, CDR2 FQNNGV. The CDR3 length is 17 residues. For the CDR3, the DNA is TGTGCCAGCAGCTTATCTAAGTTATCCGATTACACAGATACGCAGTATTTT. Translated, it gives CASSLSKLSDYTDTQYF.

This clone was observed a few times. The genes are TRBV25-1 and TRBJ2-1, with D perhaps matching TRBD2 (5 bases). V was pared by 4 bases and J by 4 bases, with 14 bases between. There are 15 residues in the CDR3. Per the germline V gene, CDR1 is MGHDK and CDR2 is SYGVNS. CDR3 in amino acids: CASSGDLGAYNEQFF. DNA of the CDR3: TGTGCCAGCAGTGGAGACTTGGGAGCTTACAATGAGCAGTTCTTC.

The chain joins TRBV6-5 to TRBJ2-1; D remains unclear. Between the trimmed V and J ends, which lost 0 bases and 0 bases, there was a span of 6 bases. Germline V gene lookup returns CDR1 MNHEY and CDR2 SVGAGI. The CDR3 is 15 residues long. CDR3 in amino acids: CASSYSRGSYNEQFF. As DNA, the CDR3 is TGTGCCAGCAGTTACTCCAGAGGCTCCTACAATGAGCAGTTCTTC.

Here the CDR3 reads CASREGLGLSYEQYF. CDR3 DNA: TGTGCCAGCAGGGAGGGACTAGGTCTCTCCTACGAGCAGTACTTC. J is TRBJ2-7 and V is TRBV2, with 8 positions matching TRBD2. Germline CDR1 is SNHLY and CDR2 is FYNNEI. The CDR3 is 15 residues long. V lost 6 bases to trimming and J lost 0 bases; unmatched junction nucleotides: 7.

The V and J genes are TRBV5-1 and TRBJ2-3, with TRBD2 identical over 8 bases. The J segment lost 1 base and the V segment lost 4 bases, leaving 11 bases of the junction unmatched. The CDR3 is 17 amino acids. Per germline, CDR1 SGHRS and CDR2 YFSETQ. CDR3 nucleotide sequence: TGCGCCAGCAGCGAAAGTGAGCGGGGGCCTCGCACAGATACGCAGTATTTT. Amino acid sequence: CASSESERGPRTDTQYF.

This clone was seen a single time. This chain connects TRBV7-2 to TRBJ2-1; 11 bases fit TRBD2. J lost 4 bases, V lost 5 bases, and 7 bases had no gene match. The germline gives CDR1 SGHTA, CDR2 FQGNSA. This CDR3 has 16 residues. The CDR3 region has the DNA TGTGCCAGCAGCCCTACGGGGACTAGCGGTTACAATGAGCAGTTCTTC. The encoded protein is CASSPTGTSGYNEQFF. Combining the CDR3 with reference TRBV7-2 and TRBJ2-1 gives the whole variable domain GAGVSQSPSNKVTEKGKDVELRCDPISGHTALYWYRQSLGQGLEFLIYFQGNSAPDKSGLPSDRFSAERTGGSVSTLTIQRTQQEDSAVYLCASSPTGTSGYNEQFFGPGTRLTVL.

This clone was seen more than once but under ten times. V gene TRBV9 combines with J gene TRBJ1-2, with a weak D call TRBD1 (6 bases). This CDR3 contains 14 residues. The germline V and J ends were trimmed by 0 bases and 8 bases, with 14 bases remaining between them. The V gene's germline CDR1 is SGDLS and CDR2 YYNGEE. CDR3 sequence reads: CASSVDRDLAGYTF. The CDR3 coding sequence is TGTGCCAGCAGCGTAGACAGGGATCTCGCCGGCTACACCTTC.

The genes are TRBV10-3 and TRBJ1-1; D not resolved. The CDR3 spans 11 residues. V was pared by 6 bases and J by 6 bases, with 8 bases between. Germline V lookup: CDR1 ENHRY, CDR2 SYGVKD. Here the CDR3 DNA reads TGTGCCATCAGGAGAGATGCTGAAGCTTTCTTT. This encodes CAIRRDAEAFF.

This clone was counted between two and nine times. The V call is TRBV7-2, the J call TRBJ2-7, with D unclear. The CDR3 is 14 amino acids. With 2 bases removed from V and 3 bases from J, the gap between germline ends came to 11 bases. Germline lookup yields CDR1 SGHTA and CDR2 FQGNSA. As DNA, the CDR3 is TGTGCCAGCAGCTTACGACTTGATTTCTACGAGCAGTACTTC. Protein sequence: CASSLRLDFYEQYF. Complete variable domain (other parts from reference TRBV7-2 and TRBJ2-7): GAGVSQSPSNKVTEKGKDVELRCDPISGHTALYWYRQSLGQGLEFLIYFQGNSAPDKSGLPSDRFSAERTGGSVSTLTIQRTQQEDSAVYLCASSLRLDFYEQYFGPGTRLTVT.

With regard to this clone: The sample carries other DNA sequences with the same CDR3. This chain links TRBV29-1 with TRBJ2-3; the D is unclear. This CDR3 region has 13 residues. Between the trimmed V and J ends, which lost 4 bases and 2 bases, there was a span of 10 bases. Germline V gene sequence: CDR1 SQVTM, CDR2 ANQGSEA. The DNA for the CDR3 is TGCAGCGTTGTCGGCAGGTCCACAGATACGCAGTATTTT. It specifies CSVVGRSTDTQYF.

This CDR3 reads CAWSSTSNQPQHF. The CDR3, as DNA: TGTGCCTGGAGTTCTACTTCCAATCAGCCCCAGCATTTT. V and J are TRBV30 and TRBJ1-5, with D uncertain. Germline CDR1 and CDR2: GTSNPN and SVGIG (reference sequence). This CDR3 is 13 amino acids long. Trimming stripped 2 bases from V and 3 bases from J, with 8 bases between.

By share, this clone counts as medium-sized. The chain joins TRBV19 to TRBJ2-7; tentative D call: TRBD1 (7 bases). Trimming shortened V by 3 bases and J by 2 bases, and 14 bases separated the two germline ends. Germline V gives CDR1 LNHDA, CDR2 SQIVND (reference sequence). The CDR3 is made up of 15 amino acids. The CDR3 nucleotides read TGTGCCAGTAGTATGGCGGGACAGAGTCCCTACGAGCAGTACTTC. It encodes CASSMAGQSPYEQYF. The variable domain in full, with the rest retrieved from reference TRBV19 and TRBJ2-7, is DGGITQSPKYLFRKEGQNVTLSCEQNLNHDAMYWYRQDPGQGLRLIYYSQIVNDFQKGDIAEGYSVSREKKESFPLTVTSAQKNPTAFYLCASSMAGQSPYEQYFGPGTRLTVT.

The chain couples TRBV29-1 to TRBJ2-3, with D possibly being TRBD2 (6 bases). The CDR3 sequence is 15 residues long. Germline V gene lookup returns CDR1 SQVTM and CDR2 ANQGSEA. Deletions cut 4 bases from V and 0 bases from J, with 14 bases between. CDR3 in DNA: TGCAGCGTTGGGAGGGATCCTACTAGCACAGATACGCAGTATTTT. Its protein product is CSVGRDPTSTDTQYF.

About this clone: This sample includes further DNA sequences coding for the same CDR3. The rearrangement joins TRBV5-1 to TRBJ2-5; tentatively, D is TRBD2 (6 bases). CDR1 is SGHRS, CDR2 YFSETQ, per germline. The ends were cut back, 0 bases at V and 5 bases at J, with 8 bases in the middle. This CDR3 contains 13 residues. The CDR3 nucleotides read TGCGCCAGCAGCTTGGGGGGGGAGGAGACCCAGTACTTC. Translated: CASSLGGEETQYF.

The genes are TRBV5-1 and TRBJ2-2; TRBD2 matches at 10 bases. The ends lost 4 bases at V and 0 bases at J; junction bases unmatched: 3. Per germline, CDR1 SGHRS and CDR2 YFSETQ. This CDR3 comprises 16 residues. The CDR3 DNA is TGCGCCAGCAGCGAACTAGCGGGGTCGAACACCGGGGAGCTGTTTTTT. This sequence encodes CASSELAGSNTGELFF.